This T cell receptor (beta chain) was captured by sequencing in a study of vaccination effects on CD4 cells after COVID-19. With the ViraFEST assay, the study expanded antigen-specific CD4+ T cells using viral peptide pools, then sequenced them. Subsequent to ten to eleven days of culture, CD4+ T cells were isolated. CDR1 is SGHTA and CDR2 is FQGNSA in the germline V gene. The CDR3 runs 12 residues. The V end was cut by 1 base, the J end by 5 bases, with 5 bases between. Only in-frame clones appear in the TCRdb table, and some are missing; sequencing was by immunoSEQ multiplex PCR. In the table there are about 14,000 clones, less than 85% of which are singletons. Comments on this clone: Antigen specificity is unknown.

The rearrangement links TRBV7-2 to TRBJ1-2; unclear D gene. This receptor was identified in a human donor who received a COVID-19 vaccine. Sequences were derived from CD4+ T cells from PBMCs cultured with HCoV-229E spike peptides, sampled before COVID-19 vaccination. The CDR3 region has the DNA TGTGCCAGCAGCTTAGGGGGATATGGCTACACCTTC. As protein: CASSLGGYGYTF.